This is a list of T cell receptor beta chains from one sample in a study of T cells in Graves' hyperthyroidism and ophthalmopathy. TCRdb called the multiplex PCR reads again in MiXCR, with one record for every CDR3 protein. The table shows more than 550,000 distinct CDR3 sequences, with roughly 17% occurring only once. The sample consisted of blood. These receptors were obtained from a man between 50 and 59 years old with Graves' hyperthyroidism. Both conserved end residues are part of each CDR3. The order of the fields is clone size, D gene, J gene, V gene, CDR3 DNA, CDR3 protein. The D gene is left open where the match is weak. For some rows the clone size is stated as once, few or many, or as a class when expanded; others skip it.

>many|TRBD1|TRBJ2-7|TRBV28
TGTGCCAGCAGTTTCTCGACAGGGTACTCCTACGAGCAGTACTTC
CASSFSTGYSYEQYF
>few|TRBD1|TRBJ1-2|TRBV10-3
TGTGCCATCAGACCGACAGGGGACAACTATGGCTACACCTTC
CAIRPTGDNYGYTF
>-|-|TRBJ1-1|TRBV29-1
TGCAGCGTTGAGTCCAGCTTGAACACTGAAGCTTTCTTT
CSVESSLNTEAFF
>many|-|TRBJ2-5|TRBV5-1
TGCGCCAGCAGCTTGATCGCCGTCTTGGGAGAGACCCAGTACTTC
CASSLIAVLGETQYF
>-|-|TRBJ2-1|TRBV10-1
TGCGCCAGCAGTGCCCGCGAGAGGGGGAATGAGCAGTTCTTC
CASSARERGNEQFF
>few|-|TRBJ1-3|TRBV14
TGTGCCAGCAGCCAATGGGGGGGGCTCTCTGGAAACACCATATATTTT
CASSQWGGLSGNTIYF
>few|-|TRBJ2-6|TRBV19
TGTGCCAGTAGTTTCAGAGGGACACCCTCTGGGGCCAACGTCCTGACTTTC
CASSFRGTPSGANVLTF
>many|-|TRBJ1-2|TRBV28
TGTGCCAGCAGCCGCCAAGAGGATTATGGCTACACCTTC
CASSRQEDYGYTF
>few|TRBD1|TRBJ2-3|TRBV19
TGTGCCAGTAGTAAGGGGACAGGGGGTTTGGATACGCAGTATTTT
CASSKGTGGLDTQYF
>many|-|TRBJ2-3|TRBV12-3/TRBV12-4
TGTGCCAGCAGTTCCGAGAAAACTACGCAGTATTTT
CASSSEKTTQYF
>-|TRBD2|TRBJ2-3|TRBV6-2/TRBV6-3
TGTGCCAGCAGGGGACTAGAGGGGACTTATACGCAGTATTTT
CASRGLEGTYTQYF
>few|-|TRBJ2-1|TRBV12-5
TGTGCTAGTGGTTCGACTAGTGGATACAATGAGCAGTTCTTC
CASGSTSGYNEQFF
>-|-|TRBJ2-1|TRBV7-9
TGTGCCAGCAGCGCTACAAGGAATGAGCAGTTCTTC
CASSATRNEQFF
>many|-|TRBJ2-7|TRBV5-1
TGCGCCAGCAGCTTTGGCGGGGACAGCTTCTACGAGCAGTACTTC
CASSFGGDSFYEQYF
>many|-|TRBJ2-1|TRBV5-1
TGCGCCAGCAAGGACGTGGTAACCCCTTACAATGAGCAGTTCTTC
CASKDVVTPYNEQFF
>many|TRBD2|TRBJ2-1|TRBV28
TGTGCCAGCAGTTCACCGGGACTAGCGGAGTACAATGAGCAGTTCTTC
CASSSPGLAEYNEQFF
>many|-|TRBJ2-5|TRBV27
TGTGCCAGCAGTTCCCCTCGGGGGCGGGACAGCGAGACCCAGTACTTC
CASSSPRGRDSETQYF
>few|-|TRBJ2-5|TRBV28
TGTGCCAGCAGTCCTCTCACCTCTCTCGGGACCCAGTACTTC
CASSPLTSLGTQYF